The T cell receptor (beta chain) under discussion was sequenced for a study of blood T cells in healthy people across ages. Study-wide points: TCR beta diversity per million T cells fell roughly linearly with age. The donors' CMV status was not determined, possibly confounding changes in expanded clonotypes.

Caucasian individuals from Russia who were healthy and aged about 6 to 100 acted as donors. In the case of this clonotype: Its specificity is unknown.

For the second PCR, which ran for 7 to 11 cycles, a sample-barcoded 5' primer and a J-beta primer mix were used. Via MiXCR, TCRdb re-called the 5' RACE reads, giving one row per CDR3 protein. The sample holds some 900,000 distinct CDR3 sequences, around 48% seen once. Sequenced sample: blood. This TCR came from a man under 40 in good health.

The CDR3 loop is CASSYVDRNYGYTF. The CDR3 DNA is TGTGCCAGCAGTTACGTAGACAGAAACTATGGCTACACCTTC. The chain recombines TRBV6-2 or TRBV6-3 with TRBJ1-2, with a possible D match to TRBD1 (5 bases). The CDR3 spans 14 residues. Germline assignment: CDR1 MNHEY and CDR2 SVGEGT. The V gene lost 2 bases and the J gene lost 2 bases, with 9 bases spanning the gap.